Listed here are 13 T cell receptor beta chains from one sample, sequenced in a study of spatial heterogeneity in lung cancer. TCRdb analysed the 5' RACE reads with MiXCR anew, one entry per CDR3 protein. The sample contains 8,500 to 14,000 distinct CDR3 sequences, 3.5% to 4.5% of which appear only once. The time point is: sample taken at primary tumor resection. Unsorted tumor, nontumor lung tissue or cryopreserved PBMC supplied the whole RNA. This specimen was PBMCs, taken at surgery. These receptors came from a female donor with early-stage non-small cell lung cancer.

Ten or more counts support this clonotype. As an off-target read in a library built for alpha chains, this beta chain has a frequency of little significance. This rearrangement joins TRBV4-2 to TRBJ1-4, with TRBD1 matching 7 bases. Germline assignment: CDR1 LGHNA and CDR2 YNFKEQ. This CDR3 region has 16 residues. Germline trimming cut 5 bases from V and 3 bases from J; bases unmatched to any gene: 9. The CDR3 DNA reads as TGTGCCAGCAGCGTTGACAGGGCGGGAGCTAATGAAAAACTGTTTTTT. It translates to CASSVDRAGANEKLFF.

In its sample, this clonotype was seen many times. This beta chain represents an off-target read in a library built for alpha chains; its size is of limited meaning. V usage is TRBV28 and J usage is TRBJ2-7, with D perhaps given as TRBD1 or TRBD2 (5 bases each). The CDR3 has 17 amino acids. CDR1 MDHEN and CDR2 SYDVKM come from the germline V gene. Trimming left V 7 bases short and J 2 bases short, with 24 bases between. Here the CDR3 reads CASNPDRGFERAYEQYF. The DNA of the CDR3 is TGTGCCAGCAACCCGGATCGGGGCTTCGAGAGAGCCTACGAGCAGTACTTC.

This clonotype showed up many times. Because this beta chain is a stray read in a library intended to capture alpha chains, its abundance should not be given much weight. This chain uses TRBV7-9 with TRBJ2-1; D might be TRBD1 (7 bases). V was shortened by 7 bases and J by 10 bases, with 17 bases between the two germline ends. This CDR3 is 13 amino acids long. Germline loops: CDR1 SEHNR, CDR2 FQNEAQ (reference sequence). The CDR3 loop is CASTPIQGGEQFF. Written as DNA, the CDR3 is TGTGCCAGCACCCCGATTCAGGGGGGCGAGCAGTTCTTC. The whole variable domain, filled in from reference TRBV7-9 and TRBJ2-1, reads DTGVSQNPRHKITKRGQNVTFRCDPISEHNRLYWYRQTLGQGPEFLTYFQNEAQLEKSRLLSDRFSAERPKGSFSTLEIQRTEQGDSAMYLCASTPIQGGEQFFGPGTRLTVL.

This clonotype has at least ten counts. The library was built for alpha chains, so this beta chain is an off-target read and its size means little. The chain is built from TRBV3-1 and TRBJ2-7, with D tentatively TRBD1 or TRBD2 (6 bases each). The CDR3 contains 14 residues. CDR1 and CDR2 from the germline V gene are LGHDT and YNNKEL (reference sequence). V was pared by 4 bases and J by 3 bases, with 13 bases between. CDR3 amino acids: CASSPTGRNYEQYF. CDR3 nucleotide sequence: TGTGCCAGCAGCCCTACAGGGAGGAACTACGAGCAGTACTTC.

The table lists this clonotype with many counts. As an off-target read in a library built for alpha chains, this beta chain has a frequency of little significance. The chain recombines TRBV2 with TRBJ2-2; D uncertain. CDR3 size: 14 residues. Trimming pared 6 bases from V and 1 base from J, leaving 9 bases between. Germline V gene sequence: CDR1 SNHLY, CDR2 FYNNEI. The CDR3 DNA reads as TGTGCCAGCAGCGCGAATCTGAACACCGGGGAGCTGTTTTTT. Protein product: CASSANLNTGELFF.

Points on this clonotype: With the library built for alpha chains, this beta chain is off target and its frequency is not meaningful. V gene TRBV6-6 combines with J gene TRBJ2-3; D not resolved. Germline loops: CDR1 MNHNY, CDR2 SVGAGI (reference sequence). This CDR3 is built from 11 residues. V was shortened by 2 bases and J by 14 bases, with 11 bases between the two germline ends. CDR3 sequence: CASSYGSVWYF. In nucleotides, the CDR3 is TGTGCCAGCAGTTACGGTTCCGTATGGTATTTT.

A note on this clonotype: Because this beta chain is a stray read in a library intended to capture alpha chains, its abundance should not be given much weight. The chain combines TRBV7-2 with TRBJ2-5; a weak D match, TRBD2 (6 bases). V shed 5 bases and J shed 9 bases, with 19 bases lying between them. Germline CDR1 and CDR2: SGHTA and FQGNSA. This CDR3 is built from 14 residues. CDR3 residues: CASSPVAVSGSQYF. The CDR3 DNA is TGTGCCAGCAGCCCGGTAGCGGTATCAGGGTCCCAGTACTTC. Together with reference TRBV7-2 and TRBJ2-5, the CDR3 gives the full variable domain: GAGVSQSPSNKVTEKGKDVELRCDPISGHTALYWYRQSLGQGLEFLIYFQGNSAPDKSGLPSDRFSAERTGGSVSTLTIQRTQQEDSAVYLCASSPVAVSGSQYFGPGTRLLVL.

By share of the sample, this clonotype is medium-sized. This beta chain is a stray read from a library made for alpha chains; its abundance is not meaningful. CDR3 residues: CSVEKGTSGETQYF. In DNA form, the CDR3 reads TGCAGCGTTGAAAAAGGGACTAGCGGAGAGACCCAGTACTTC. V gene TRBV29-1 combines with J gene TRBJ2-5; the match to TRBD2 covers 11 bases. Germline CDR1 is SQVTM and CDR2 is ANQGSEA. V lost 2 bases and J lost 4; bases outside the gene matches: 3. The CDR3 loop spans 14 amino acids.

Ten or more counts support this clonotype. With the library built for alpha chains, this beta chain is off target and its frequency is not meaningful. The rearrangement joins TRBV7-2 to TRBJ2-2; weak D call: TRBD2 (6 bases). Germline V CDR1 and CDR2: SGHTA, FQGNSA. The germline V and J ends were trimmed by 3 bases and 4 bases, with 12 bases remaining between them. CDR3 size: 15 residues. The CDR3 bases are TGTGCCAGCAGCTTTCCGGGACTGAGCACCGGGGAGCTGTTTTTT. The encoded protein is CASSFPGLSTGELFF.

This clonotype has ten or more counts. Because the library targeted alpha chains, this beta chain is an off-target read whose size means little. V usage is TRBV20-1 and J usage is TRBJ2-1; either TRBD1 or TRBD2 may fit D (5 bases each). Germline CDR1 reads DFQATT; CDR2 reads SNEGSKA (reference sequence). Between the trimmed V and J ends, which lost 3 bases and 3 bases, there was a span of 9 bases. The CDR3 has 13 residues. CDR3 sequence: CSASWDLYNEQFF. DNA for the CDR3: TGCAGTGCTAGTTGGGACCTCTACAATGAGCAGTTCTTC.

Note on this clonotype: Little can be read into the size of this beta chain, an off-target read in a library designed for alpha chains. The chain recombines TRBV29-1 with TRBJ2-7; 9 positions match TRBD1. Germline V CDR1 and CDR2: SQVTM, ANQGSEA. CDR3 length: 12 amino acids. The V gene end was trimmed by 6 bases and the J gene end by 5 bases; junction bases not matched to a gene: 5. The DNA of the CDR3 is TGCAGCGTGAGGACAGGGGAGGACGAGCAGTACGTC. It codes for CSVRTGEDEQYV.

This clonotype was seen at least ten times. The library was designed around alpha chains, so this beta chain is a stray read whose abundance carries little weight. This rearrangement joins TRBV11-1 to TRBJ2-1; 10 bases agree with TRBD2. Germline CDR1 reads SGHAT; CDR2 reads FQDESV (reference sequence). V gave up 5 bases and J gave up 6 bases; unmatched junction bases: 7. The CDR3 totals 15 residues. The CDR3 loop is CASSRTSGGINEQFF. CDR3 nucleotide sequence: TGTGCCAGCAGCCGGACTAGCGGAGGCATCAATGAGCAGTTCTTC.

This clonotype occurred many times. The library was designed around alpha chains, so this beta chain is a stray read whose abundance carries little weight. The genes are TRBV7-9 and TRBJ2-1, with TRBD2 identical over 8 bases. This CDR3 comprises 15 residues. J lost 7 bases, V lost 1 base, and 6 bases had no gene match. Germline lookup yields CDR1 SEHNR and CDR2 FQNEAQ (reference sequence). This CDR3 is CASSLEGTRRNEQFF. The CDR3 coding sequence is TGTGCCAGCAGCTTAGAAGGGACTAGGCGTAATGAGCAGTTCTTC.